This T cell receptor beta chain was obtained from a study of CD8 T cells in ankylosing spondylitis. Whole-study results and caveats: A TCR beta motif of several highly homologous variants appeared characteristic of ankylosing spondylitis blood.

The CDR3 runs to 12 residues. Germline assignment: CDR1 DFQATT and CDR2 SNEGSKA (reference sequence). The V and J ends lost 2 bases and 5 bases respectively, with 7 bases between them. Generation of TCR beta libraries employed quantitative 5'-RACE incorporating molecular barcodes. TCRdb analysed the 5' RACE reads with MiXCR anew, one entry per CDR3 protein. The sample gives approximately 250,000 distinct CDR3 sequences, 8% to 9% of which show up once; roughly 5% is in the top ten. This clonotype was detected only a few times. Its antigen is not identified. The sequenced material came from blood, either unsorted or a sorted T cell fraction (not recorded which). This clonotype originated in a female donor with ankylosing spondylitis or in good health (not recorded which). The chain employs TRBV20-1 and TRBJ2-1; D remains ambiguous. The CDR3 DNA reads TGCAGTGCTAGACCTCGGCACAATGAGCAGTTCTTC. It translates to CSARPRHNEQFF.